Below, 19 T cell receptor beta chains from the same sample are listed, as sequenced in a study of blood T cells in healthy people across ages. Primed by a sample-barcoded 5' primer and a J-beta primer mix, a second PCR proceeded for 7 to 11 cycles. TCRdb used MiXCR to reprocess the 5' RACE reads, holding one entry per CDR3 protein. The sample lists 1.5 million to 2 million distinct CDR3 sequences, roughly 27% occurring once. Sequencing used blood. The receptors come from a woman aged 25-40 years in good health.

About this clonotype: This may be a read error, as it is one base from a much larger clone. V and J are TRBV9 and TRBJ2-7; possibly TRBD1 or TRBD2 for D (5 bases each). CDR3 length: 13 residues. Germline V lookup: CDR1 SGDLS, CDR2 YYNGEE. This CDR3 is CTSSVDGGYEQYF. In DNA, the CDR3 is TGTACCAGCAGCGTAGATGGGGGTTACGAGCAGTACTTC. Filled out from reference TRBV9 and TRBJ2-7, the complete variable domain reads DSGVTQTPKHLITATGQRVTLRCSPRSGDLSVYWYQQSLDQGLQFLIQYYNGEERAKGNILERFSAQQFPDLHSELNLSSLELGDSALYFCTSSVDGGYEQYFGPGTRLTVT.

V usage is TRBV12-3 or TRBV12-4 and J usage is TRBJ2-1; D tentatively fits TRBD1 or TRBD2 (5 bases each). V lost 4 bases and J lost 12, with 10 bases in between. The length of the CDR3 is 11 residues. CDR3 residues: CASSSIGGQFF. In DNA form, the CDR3 reads TGTGCCAGCAGTTCTATTGGGGGGCAGTTCTTC.

In its sample, this clonotype was seen a few times. The chain combines TRBV12-3 or TRBV12-4 with TRBJ2-1, with TRBD2 matching over 11 bases. The CDR3 extends over 15 amino acids. The V segment lost 5 bases and the J segment 13 bases; nucleotides outside the gene matches: 13. The CDR3 loop reads CASSPKLAGGPPQFF. CDR3 coding DNA: TGTGCCAGCAGTCCAAAATTAGCGGGGGGGCCGCCCCAGTTCTTC.

The chain joins TRBV3-1 to TRBJ2-1, with 8 bases that match TRBD2. After removal of 7 bases from V and 12 bases from J, the junction contained 17 bases not matched to a gene. The CDR3 spans 15 residues. Germline assignment: CDR1 LGHDT and CDR2 YNNKEL (reference sequence). The CDR3 nucleotides read TGTGCCAGCACCCATAGCGGGAAGGCCAGAATTGGGCAGTTCTTC. Protein: CASTHSGKARIGQFF.

V usage is TRBV29-1 and J usage is TRBJ2-1; TRBD1 matches 12 bases. The length of the CDR3 is 14 residues. Germline V lookup: CDR1 SQVTM, CDR2 ANQGSEA. V was pared by 7 bases and J by 9 bases, with 10 bases of the junction left unmatched. The CDR3 DNA reads TGCAGCGGCAGCACCGGGACAGGGGGCCGTGAGCAGTTCTTC. Amino acids: CSGSTGTGGREQFF.

The V and J genes are TRBV20-1 and TRBJ2-7; possible D gene TRBD2, 5 bases. CDR1 DFQATT and CDR2 SNEGSKA come from the germline V gene (reference sequence). V was shortened by 3 bases and J by 7 bases, with 10 bases between the two germline ends. The CDR3 spans 11 residues. CDR3 amino acids: CSASDSGEQYF. The DNA for the CDR3 is TGCAGTGCTAGTGACTCGGGGGAGCAGTACTTC.

The chain carries TRBV6-4 and TRBJ2-3, with D hard to call. From germline, CDR1 is MRHNA and CDR2 SNTAGT. V was shortened by 0 bases and J by 5 bases, with 6 bases between the two germline ends. This CDR3 contains 13 residues. CDR3 sequence: CASSDSWGDTQYF. The CDR3 DNA reads TGTGCCAGCAGTGACTCTTGGGGAGATACGCAGTATTTT.

This clonotype was found a few times. The chain employs TRBV3-1 and TRBJ2-2; the D call may be TRBD1 or TRBD2 (5 bases each). This CDR3 is built from 16 residues. Trimming left V 6 bases short and J 6 bases short, with 20 bases between. CDR1 is LGHDT, CDR2 YNNKEL, per germline (reference sequence). CDR3 amino acids: CASSPRGAADPGELFF. CDR3 coding DNA: TGTGCCAGCAGTCCAAGGGGTGCAGCGGACCCCGGGGAGCTGTTTTTT.

In its sample, this clonotype was seen a few times. V usage is TRBV5-1 and J usage is TRBJ1-6; D unresolved. CDR1 is SGHRS and CDR2 is YFSETQ in the germline V gene. The CDR3 loop spans 14 amino acids. V lost 5 bases and J lost 11, with 17 bases in between. The CDR3 loop is CASSSDPSPTPLHF. The DNA for the CDR3 is TGCGCCAGCAGTTCCGACCCAAGTCCGACACCCCTCCACTTT.

This clonotype has a handful of counts. The gene calls are TRBV20-1 and TRBJ2-7; 14 nucleotides match TRBD2. V lost 6 bases to trimming and J lost 3 bases; unmatched junction nucleotides: 4. Germline V lookup: CDR1 DFQATT, CDR2 SNEGSKA (reference sequence). The CDR3 is made up of 14 amino acids. The CDR3 region is CSAGTSGRYYEQYF. CDR3 coding DNA: TGCAGTGCCGGGACTAGCGGGAGATACTACGAGCAGTACTTC.

The V call is TRBV2, the J call TRBJ1-4; unclear D gene. Germline loops: CDR1 SNHLY, CDR2 FYNNEI. Trimming shortened V by 3 bases and J by 7 bases, and 9 bases separated the two germline ends. CDR3 length equals 13 residues. The CDR3 DNA sequence: TGTGCCAGCAGTGATAGCCTAAGTGAAAAACTGTTTTTT. It codes for CASSDSLSEKLFF.

Points on this clonotype: Since a much larger clone is just one base distant, this may be a read error. CDR3 in DNA: TGTGCCAGCAGCTTAAGGCGGATAGGGACCTACGAGCAGTACTTC. It is translated as CASSLRRIGTYEQYF. The chain employs TRBV7-2 and TRBJ2-7; D call uncertain. CDR3 size: 15 residues. The V gene's germline CDR1 is SGHTA and CDR2 FQGNSA. Trimming shortened V by 2 bases and J by 2 bases, and 13 bases separated the two germline ends.

V gene TRBV14 combines with J gene TRBJ2-1; perhaps TRBD2 as D (6 bases). Germline V CDR1 and CDR2: SGHDN, FVKESK. V lost 5 bases and J 7 bases, leaving 21 bases between the germline ends. This CDR3 has 16 residues. CDR3 DNA: TGTGCCAGCAGCTCGGTCGGGGGTCGTCTCCCTAATGAGCAGTTCTTC. It is translated as CASSSVGGRLPNEQFF.

The chain links TRBV20-1 to TRBJ2-7; unclear D gene. The CDR3 runs to 14 residues. V was clipped by 5 bases and J by 0 bases, with 14 bases between them. The germline V gene has CDR1 DFQATT and CDR2 SNEGSKA (reference sequence). The CDR3 region is CSAERTENSYEQYF. The CDR3 DNA follows: TGCAGTGCTGAAAGGACCGAGAACTCCTACGAGCAGTACTTC.

This clonotype has only one observation. This sequence may be a read error, since a much larger clone differs from it by one base. The chain joins TRBV7-8 to TRBJ2-7, with TRBD1 matching over 9 bases. Losses at the gene ends were 0 bases for V and 5 bases for J; bases not matched to a gene: 5. From germline, CDR1 is SGHVS and CDR2 FQNEAQ. The CDR3 sequence is 15 residues long. Here the CDR3 reads CASSLAGTGSDEQYF. The CDR3 bases are TGTGCCAGCAGCTTAGCAGGGACAGGGAGCGACGAGCAGTACTTC.

With regard to this clonotype: A read error may explain this, as a much larger clone is one base away. This chain connects TRBV5-5 to TRBJ2-7; 7 positions match TRBD2. The CDR3 spans 14 residues. With 7 bases clipped from V and 7 bases from J, the junction kept 14 bases outside the gene matches. From germline, CDR1 is SGHKS and CDR2 YYEKEE (reference sequence). This CDR3 is CASGGSSGGWEQYF. The CDR3, as DNA: TGTGCCAGCGGCGGGAGTTCCGGGGGATGGGAGCAGTACTTC. Combining the CDR3 with reference TRBV5-5 and TRBJ2-7 gives the whole variable domain DAGVTQSPTHLIKTRGQQVTLRCSPISGHKSVSWYQQVLGQGPQFIFQYYEKEERGRGNFPDRFSARQFPNYSSELNVNALLLGDSALYLCASGGSSGGWEQYFGPGTRLTVT.

This clonotype has more than one count but fewer than ten. The chain joins TRBV7-2 to TRBJ2-5, with D perhaps matching TRBD2 (5 bases). Trimming removed 5 bases at V and 0 bases at J, with 13 bases between. Germline V gene lookup returns CDR1 SGHTA and CDR2 FQGNSA. The CDR3 spans 15 residues. CDR3 in amino acids: CASSPPEDYQETQYF. As DNA, the CDR3 is TGTGCCAGCAGCCCCCCAGAGGACTACCAAGAGACCCAGTACTTC.

CDR3 sequence: CASSESRNNEQFF. DNA for the CDR3: TGTGCCAGCTCTGAGTCTAGGAACAATGAGCAGTTCTTC. The gene calls are TRBV18 and TRBJ2-1; D gene unclear. The CDR3 sequence is 13 residues long. Trimming removed 6 bases from V and 5 bases from J, with 11 bases in between. Per the germline V gene, CDR1 is KGHSH and CDR2 is LQKENI.

A word on this clonotype: A much larger clone lies one base from this, so it may be a read error. This chain connects TRBV7-9 to TRBJ2-1; maybe TRBD2 (6 bases). The CDR3 spans 11 residues. CDR1 is SEHNR and CDR2 is FQNEAQ in the germline V gene (reference sequence). CDR3 nucleotides: TGTGCCAGCGGGGGTACTCGGGAGCGGTTCTTC. Translating gives CASGGTRERFF.